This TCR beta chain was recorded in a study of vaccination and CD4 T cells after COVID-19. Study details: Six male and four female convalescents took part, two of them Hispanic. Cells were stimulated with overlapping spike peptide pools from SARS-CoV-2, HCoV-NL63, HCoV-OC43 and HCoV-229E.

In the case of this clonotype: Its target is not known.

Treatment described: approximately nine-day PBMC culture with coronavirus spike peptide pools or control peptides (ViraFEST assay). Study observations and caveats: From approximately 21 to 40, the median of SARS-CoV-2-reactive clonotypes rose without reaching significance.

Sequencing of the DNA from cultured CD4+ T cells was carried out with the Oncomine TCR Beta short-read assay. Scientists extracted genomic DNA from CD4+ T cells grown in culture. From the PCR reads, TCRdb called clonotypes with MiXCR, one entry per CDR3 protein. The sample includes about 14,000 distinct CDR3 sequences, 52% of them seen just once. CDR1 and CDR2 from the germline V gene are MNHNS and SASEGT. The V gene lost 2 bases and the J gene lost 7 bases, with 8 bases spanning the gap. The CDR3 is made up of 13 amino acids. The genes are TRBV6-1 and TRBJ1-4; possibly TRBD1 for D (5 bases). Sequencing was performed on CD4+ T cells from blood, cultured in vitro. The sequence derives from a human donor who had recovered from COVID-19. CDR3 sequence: CASSEQGGEKLFF. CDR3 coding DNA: TGTGCCAGCAGTGAACAGGGTGGTGAAAAACTGTTTTTT.